These 4 T cell receptor beta chains were sequenced from one sample in a study of vaccination effects on CD4 cells after COVID-19. At the end of nine to ten days of culture, CD4+ T cells were isolated. These receptors have no identified antigens. Only in-frame clones appear in the TCRdb table, and some are missing; sequencing was by immunoSEQ multiplex PCR. The sample yields around 70,000 clones, around 77% seen once. The sample was CD4+ T cells from PBMCs cultured without peptide, taken before COVID-19 vaccination. The receptors were gathered from a human donor who received a COVID-19 vaccine.

This clone was seen a single time. The gene calls are TRBV20-1 and TRBJ1-1; D is unclear. This CDR3 has 11 amino acids. V was trimmed by 5 bases and J by 5 bases, leaving 9 bases between them. Germline V CDR1 and CDR2: DFQATT, SNEGSKA (reference sequence). The chain's CDR3 is CSAASGTEAFF. The DNA for the CDR3 is TGCAGTGCTGCGTCGGGGACTGAAGCTTTCTTT.

V is TRBV18 and J is TRBJ1-4; TRBD1 matches 10 bases. The CDR3 length is 17 residues. Per the germline V gene, CDR1 is KGHSH and CDR2 is LQKENI. Trimming removed 8 bases from V and 0 bases from J; junction bases left unmatched: 9. For the CDR3, the DNA is TGTGCCAGCACCCTACGGGACAGGGGAGCAACTAATGAAAAACTGTTTTTT. Translating it yields CASTLRDRGATNEKLFF.

The gene calls are TRBV7-9 and TRBJ1-2; maybe TRBD1 (5 bases). Trimming shortened V by 1 base and J by 4 bases, and 16 bases separated the two germline ends. The germline V gene encodes CDR1 SEHNR and CDR2 FQNEAQ (reference sequence). This CDR3 is built from 16 residues. The CDR3, as DNA: TGTGCCAGCAGCTTAGGAGGGTCGACAGTCATCTATGGCTACACCTTC. This sequence encodes CASSLGGSTVIYGYTF.

The sample holds many counts of this clone. The chain combines TRBV19 with TRBJ1-2; unclear D gene. Per the germline V gene, CDR1 is LNHDA and CDR2 is SQIVND (reference sequence). The ends were cut back, 6 bases at V and 13 bases at J, with 15 bases in the middle. The CDR3 sequence is 11 residues long. The CDR3 nucleotides read TGTGCCAGTAGCGGGCGCATTTCCTTCACCTTC. Its translation is CASSGRISFTF.